What follows are 2 T cell receptor beta chains derived from one specimen sequenced in a study of shared clonotypes between healthy human individuals. Sequencing was performed with immunoSEQ multiplex PCR; in TCRdb, only in-frame clones are kept and a portion is missing. The sample holds 2,500,000 or so clones; more than 85% are singletons and the top ten take roughly 0.39%. Sequencing used naive CD4+ T cells from PBMCs. Subset: CD45RA+ positively selected. Receptors originate from a man aged 18 to 35 in good health. Some clones in this sample may be carry-over from other donors' samples.

The chain joins TRBV27 to TRBJ1-4, with D hard to call. CDR1 and CDR2 from the germline V gene are MNHEY and SMNVEV (reference sequence). The germline V and J ends were trimmed by 2 bases and 4 bases, with 5 bases remaining between them. This CDR3 has 13 amino acids. CDR3 DNA sequence: TGTGCCAGCAGTTTACGTTATAATGAAAAACTGTTTTTT. This translates into CASSLRYNEKLFF.

This clone was seen a single time. The chain has TRBV11-3 and TRBJ2-1; the match to TRBD2 covers 12 bases. V lost 5 bases, J lost 9 bases, and 17 bases stayed unmatched. The CDR3 is 18 residues long. Germline V lookup: CDR1 SGHNT, CDR2 YENEEA. DNA for the CDR3: TGTGCCAGCAGCGGCCGACTAGCGGGAGAACTTGGCGGAATTGAGCAGTTCTTC. Protein product: CASSGRLAGELGGIEQFF.